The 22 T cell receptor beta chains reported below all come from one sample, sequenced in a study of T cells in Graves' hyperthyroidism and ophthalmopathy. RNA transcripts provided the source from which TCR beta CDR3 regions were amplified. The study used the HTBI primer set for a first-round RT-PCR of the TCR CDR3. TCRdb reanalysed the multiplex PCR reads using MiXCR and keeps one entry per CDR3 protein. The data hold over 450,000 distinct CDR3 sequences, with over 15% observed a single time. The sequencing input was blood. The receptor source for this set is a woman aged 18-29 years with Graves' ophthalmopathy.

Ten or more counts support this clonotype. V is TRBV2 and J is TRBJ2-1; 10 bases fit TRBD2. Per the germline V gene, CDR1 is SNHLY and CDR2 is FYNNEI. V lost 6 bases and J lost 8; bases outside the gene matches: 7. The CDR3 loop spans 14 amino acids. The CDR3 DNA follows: TGTGCCAGCAGGGGACTAGCGAGTTGGGATGAGCAGTTCTTC. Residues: CASRGLASWDEQFF.

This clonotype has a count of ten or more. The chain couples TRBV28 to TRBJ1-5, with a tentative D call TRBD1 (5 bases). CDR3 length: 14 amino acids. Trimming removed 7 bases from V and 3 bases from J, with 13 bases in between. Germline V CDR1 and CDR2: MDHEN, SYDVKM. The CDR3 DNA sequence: TGTGCCAGCATCTTCCGGGACCACAATCAGCCCCAGCATTTT. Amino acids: CASIFRDHNQPQHF.

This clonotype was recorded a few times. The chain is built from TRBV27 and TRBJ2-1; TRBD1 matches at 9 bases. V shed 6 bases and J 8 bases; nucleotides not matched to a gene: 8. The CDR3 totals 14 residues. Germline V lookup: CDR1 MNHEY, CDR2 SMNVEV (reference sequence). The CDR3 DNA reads TGTGCCAGCAGGTGGGACAGGGCGGTCGATGAGCAGTTCTTC. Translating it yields CASRWDRAVDEQFF.

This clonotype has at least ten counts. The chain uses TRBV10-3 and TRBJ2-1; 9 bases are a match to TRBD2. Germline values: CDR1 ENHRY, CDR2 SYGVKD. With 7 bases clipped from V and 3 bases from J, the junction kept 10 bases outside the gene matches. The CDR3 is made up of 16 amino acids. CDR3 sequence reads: CAITDSAGGDYNEQFF. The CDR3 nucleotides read TGTGCCATCACCGACTCTGCGGGGGGGGACTACAATGAGCAGTTCTTC.

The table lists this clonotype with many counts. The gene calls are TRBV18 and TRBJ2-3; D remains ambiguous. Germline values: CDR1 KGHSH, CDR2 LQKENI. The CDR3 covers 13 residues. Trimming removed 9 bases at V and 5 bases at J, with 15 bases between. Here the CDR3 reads CASCQPPIDTQYF. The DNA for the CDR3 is TGTGCCAGTTGCCAGCCCCCGATAGATACGCAGTATTTT.

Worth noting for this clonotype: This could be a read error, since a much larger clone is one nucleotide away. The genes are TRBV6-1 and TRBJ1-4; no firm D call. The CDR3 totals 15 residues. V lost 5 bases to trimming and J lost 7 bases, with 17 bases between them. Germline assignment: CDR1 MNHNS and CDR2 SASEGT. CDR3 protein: CASSTHEGRGEKLFF. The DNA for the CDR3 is TGTGCCAGCAGTACCCATGAAGGGCGCGGTGAAAAACTGTTTTTT.

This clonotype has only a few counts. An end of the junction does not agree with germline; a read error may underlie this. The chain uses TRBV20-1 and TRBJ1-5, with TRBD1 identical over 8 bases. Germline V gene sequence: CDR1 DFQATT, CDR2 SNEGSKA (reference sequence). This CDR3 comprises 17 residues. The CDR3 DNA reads TGCAGTGCTAGTTCGTTTGAGGGACAGGCTAGCGATCAGCCCCAGCATTTT. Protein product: CSASSFEGQASDQPQHF.

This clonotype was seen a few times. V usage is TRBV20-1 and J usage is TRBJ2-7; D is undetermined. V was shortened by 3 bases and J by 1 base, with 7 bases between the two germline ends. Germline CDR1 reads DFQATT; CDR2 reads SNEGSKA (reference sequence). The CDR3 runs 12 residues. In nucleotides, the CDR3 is TGCAGTGCTAGCGGAAAGTCCTACGAGCAGTACTTC. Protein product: CSASGKSYEQYF.

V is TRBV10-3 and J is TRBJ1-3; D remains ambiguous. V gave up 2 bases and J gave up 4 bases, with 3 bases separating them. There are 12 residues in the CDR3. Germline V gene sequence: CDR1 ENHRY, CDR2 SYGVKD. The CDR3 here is CAISEQGNTIYF. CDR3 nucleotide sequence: TGTGCCATCAGTGAGCAGGGAAACACCATATATTTT.

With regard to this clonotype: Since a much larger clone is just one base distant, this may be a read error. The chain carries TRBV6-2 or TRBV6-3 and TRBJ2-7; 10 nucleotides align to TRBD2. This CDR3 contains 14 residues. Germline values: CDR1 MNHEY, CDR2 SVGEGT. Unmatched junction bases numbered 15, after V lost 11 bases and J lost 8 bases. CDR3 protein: CAAGTSGGVGKQYF. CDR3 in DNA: TGTGCCGCCGGTACAAGCGGGGGGGTTGGGAAGCAGTACTTC.

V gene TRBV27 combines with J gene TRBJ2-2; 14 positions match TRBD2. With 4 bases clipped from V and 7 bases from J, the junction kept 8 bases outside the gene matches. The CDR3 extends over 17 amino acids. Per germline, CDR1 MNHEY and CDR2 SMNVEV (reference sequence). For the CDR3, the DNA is TGTGCCAGCAGTTCGACTAGCGGGAGGGCCGGATTCGGGGAGCTGTTTTTT. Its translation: CASSSTSGRAGFGELFF.

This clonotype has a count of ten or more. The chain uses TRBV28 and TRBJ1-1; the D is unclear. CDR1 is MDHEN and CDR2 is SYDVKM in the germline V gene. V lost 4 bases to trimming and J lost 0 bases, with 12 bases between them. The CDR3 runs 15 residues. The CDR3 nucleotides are TGTGCCAGCAGTTGGAACCTAGGTATGAACACTGAAGCTTTCTTT. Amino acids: CASSWNLGMNTEAFF. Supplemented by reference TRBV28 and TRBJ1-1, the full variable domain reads DVKVTQSSRYLVKRTGEKVFLECVQDMDHENMFWYRQDPGLGLRLIYFSYDVKMKEKGDIPEGYSVSREKKERFSLILESASTNQTSMYLCASSWNLGMNTEAFFGQGTRLTVV.

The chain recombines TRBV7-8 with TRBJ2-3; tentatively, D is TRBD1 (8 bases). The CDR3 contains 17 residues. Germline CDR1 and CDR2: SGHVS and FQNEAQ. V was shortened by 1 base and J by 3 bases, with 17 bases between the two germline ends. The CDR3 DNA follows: TGTGCCAGCAGCTTAGGGGGGGGGGACAGGTCTACAGATACGCAGTATTTT. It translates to CASSLGGGDRSTDTQYF.

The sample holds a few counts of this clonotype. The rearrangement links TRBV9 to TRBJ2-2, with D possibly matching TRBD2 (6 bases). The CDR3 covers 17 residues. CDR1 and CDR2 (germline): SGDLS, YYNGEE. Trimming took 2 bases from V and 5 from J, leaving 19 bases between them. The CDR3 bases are TGTGCCAGCAGCGTCAATGTCCGCGGGATAAGTACCGGGGAGCTGTTTTTT. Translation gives CASSVNVRGISTGELFF. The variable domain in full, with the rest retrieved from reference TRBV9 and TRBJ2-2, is DSGVTQTPKHLITATGQRVTLRCSPRSGDLSVYWYQQSLDQGLQFLIQYYNGEERAKGNILERFSAQQFPDLHSELNLSSLELGDSALYFCASSVNVRGISTGELFFGEGSRLTVL.

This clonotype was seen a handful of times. The CDR3 loop is CASSQISQRLTGEGYTF. The CDR3 region has the DNA TGCGCCAGCAGCCAAATATCCCAAAGACTCACAGGGGAAGGCTACACCTTC. V is TRBV4-1 and J is TRBJ1-2; 7 nucleotides agree with TRBD1. This CDR3 is built from 17 residues. Germline V CDR1 and CDR2: MGHRA, YSYEKL. Germline trimming cut 2 bases from V and 8 bases from J; bases unmatched to any gene: 17.

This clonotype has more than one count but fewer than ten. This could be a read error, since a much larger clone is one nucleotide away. The CDR3 protein is CVSSYFGTPHNEQFF. For the CDR3, the DNA is TGTGTCAGCAGTTACTTCGGGACTCCGCACAATGAGCAGTTCTTC. The chain links TRBV6-5 to TRBJ2-1, with a possible D match to TRBD2 (6 bases). Germline loops: CDR1 MNHEY, CDR2 SVGAGI. This CDR3 comprises 15 residues.

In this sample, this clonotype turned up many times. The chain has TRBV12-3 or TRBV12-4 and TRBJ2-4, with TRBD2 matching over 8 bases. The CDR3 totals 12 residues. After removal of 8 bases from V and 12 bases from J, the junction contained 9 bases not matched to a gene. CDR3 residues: CASSKRGKDQYF. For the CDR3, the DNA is TGTGCCAGCTCAAAGCGGGGGAAGGATCAGTACTTC.

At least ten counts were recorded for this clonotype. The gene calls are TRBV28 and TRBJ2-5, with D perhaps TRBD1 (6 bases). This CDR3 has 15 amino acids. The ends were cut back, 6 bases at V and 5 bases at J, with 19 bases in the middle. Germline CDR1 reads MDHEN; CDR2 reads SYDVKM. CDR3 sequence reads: CASRIHREMGETQYF. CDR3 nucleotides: TGTGCCAGCAGAATACACAGGGAGATGGGCGAGACCCAGTACTTC.

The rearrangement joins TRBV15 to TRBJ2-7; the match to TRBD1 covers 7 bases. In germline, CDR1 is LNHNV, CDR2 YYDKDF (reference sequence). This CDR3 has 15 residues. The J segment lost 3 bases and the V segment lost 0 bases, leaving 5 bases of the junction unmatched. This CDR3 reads CATSRDDQGDYEQYF. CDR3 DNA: TGTGCCACCAGCAGAGATGACCAGGGGGACTACGAGCAGTACTTC.

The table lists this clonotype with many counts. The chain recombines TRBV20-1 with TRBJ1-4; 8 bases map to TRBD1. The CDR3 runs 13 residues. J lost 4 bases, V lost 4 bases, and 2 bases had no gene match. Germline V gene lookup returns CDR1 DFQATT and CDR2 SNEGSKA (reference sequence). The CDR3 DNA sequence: TGCAGTGCTACAGGGGGCTTTAATGAAAAACTGTTTTTT. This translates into CSATGGFNEKLFF.

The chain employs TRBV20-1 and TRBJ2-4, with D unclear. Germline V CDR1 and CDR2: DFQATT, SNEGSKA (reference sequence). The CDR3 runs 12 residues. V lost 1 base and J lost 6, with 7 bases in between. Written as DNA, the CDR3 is TGCAGTGCTAGAGGTCTAGGAAACATTCAGTACTTC. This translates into CSARGLGNIQYF.

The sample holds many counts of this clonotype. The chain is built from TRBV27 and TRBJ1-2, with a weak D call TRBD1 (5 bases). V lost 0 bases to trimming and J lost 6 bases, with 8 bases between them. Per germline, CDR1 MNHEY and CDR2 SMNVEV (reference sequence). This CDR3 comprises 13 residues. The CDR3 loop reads CASSLSGVNGYTF. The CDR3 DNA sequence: TGTGCCAGCAGTTTATCAGGGGTTAATGGCTACACCTTC.